This T cell receptor beta chain emerged from a study of shared clonotypes between healthy human individuals. Study at large: Per donor, CD8 memory used one plate, CD8 naive used two, CD4 memory used three and CD4 naive used three.

CD8 cells classed as naive were CD45RO-negative and positively selected for CCR7, excluding terminally differentiated effector memory CD45RA+ cells. Every subset's genomic DNA went evenly onto several immunoSEQ plates. TCRdb keeps only in-frame clones here, not all; method: immunoSEQ multiplex PCR. The table has some 1,900,000 clones, about 95% seen once; the top ten hold 1.2%. CDR3 length: 14 amino acids. CDR1 is LGHNA, CDR2 YSLEER, per germline. Trimming removed 1 base at V and 11 bases at J, with 15 bases between. This chain links TRBV4-3 with TRBJ1-5; no clear D gene. This TCR was sampled from a man between 18 and 29 years old in good health. The sequenced sample consisted of naive CD8+ T cells sorted from blood. The CDR3 reads CASSQGTVGWAQHF. As DNA, the CDR3 is TGCGCCAGCAGCCAAGGAACAGTTGGGTGGGCCCAGCATTTT.